This paragraph covers one T cell receptor (beta chain) sequence. This clone's antigen is unknown. There are no base qualities to consult, and no much larger clone falls within one base. The donors were healthy, HIV-negative adults who had no recently reported acute infections or vaccinations. Every donor was a Caucasian adult living in Nashville, Tennessee, USA. CD4+ T cells were enriched by magnetic negative selection; naive cells were then positively selected on CD45RA, and the negative fraction formed the memory subset. After blood collection by leukapheresis, PBMCs were isolated using Ficoll-Histopaque density gradient centrifugation and then cryopreserved in the vapor phase of liquid nitrogen. Analytical flow cytometry was used to check the purity and quantity of every magnetically sorted T cell population. Genomic DNA was isolated from every sorted fraction and measured by UV absorbance on a Nanodrop 2000c.

TCR CDR3 regions were amplified from genomic DNA by multiplex PCR using the deep immunoSEQ assay. Extracted genomic DNA from each cell subset was spread evenly across all wells of several immunoSEQ 96-well plates, with each plate serving as a replicate. Each replicate PCR for sorted subsets received approximately 220 ng genomic DNA, equal to tens of thousands of T cell genomes. Purified libraries were quantified with a Qubit 3.0 fluorometer, sized on a Bioanalyzer 2100, and re-quantified with the KAPA Library Quantification kit. Every immunoSEQ 96-well plate was sequenced on a dedicated single-read 150-cycle Illumina NextSeq 550 flow cell. Regarding the original processing steps: Because the immunoSEQ output held only junctional sequences and lacked quality scores, the filtering could not match the filtering applied to full-length reads. To assign V/J genes and CDR3, sequences were annotated against IMGT germline references using PyIR, a Python wrapper for IgBLAST v1.9. Any read was removed if the V/J assignment was weak (E-value above 1e-6), the CDR3 was missing, or the read contained stop codons, out-of-frame junctions, or ambiguous translated residues. V3J clonotypes were defined by identical inferred V gene, J gene, and CDR3 amino acid sequence. The percentage overlap between two repertoires was calculated by dividing the number of shared unique clonotypes by the size of the smaller repertoire. Richness of each repertoire was evaluated using RTK rarefaction, the Chao1 estimator, and Recon v2.1 estimates of unobserved clonotypes. Generation probabilities were computed with OLGA for all TCRbeta clonotypes obtained by the gDNA method from a few donors. The immuneACCESS repertoire file appears here via TCRdb, limited to in-frame rearrangements. These files lack a portion of the clones; in checked studies, under half of the deficit traces to unresolved V genes, and the cause of the others is not known. D and trimming come from the DNA, and the V and J calls and clone size come from that table. A total of approximately 530,000 clones appear in this sample, roughly 95% of them only once. Clones ranked in the top ten supply 0.05% to 0.08% of the sample.

This specimen comes from a study of shared clonotypes between healthy human individuals (dated by TCRdb to the early 2020s). For the wider study: A couple of women and a few men aged 18 to 49 years were included in the cohort. For each donor, CD4 naive and CD4 memory were each run on three plates, CD8 naive on two plates, and CD8 memory on one plate. Leukapheresis yielded between about 0.9 and 8.9 billion PBMCs per donor. To estimate repertoire size and how much clonotype sharing occurs between individuals, the study deeply sequenced the blood TCR repertoires of 5 or 6 healthy adults. To increase sequencing depth and limit assay-specific biases, different laboratories used diverse techniques to prepare libraries and sequence TCR repertoires. Paper-wide results and their limitations: Because the study included only a small number of donors, the genetic and exposure-history diversity represented was limited. Pairwise subsampling led to the expectation that sequencing depth would affect the degree of clonotype sharing among donors. About 5% of naive CD4, 3.5% of naive CD8, about 2.4% of memory CD4, and 0.4% of memory CD8 clonotypes were shared across several donors. Even with the large sequencing depth, rarefaction of the sorted-subset datasets indicated that sequencing was incomplete. Compared with non-shared clonotypes, the clonotypes found in all four sorted-subset donors had higher generation probabilities. Sampling was limited to blood, and TCR repertoires in tissue likely differ from TCR repertoires in blood. Estimated clonotype richness was generally larger for naive than for memory subsets.

V is cut back by 3 bases and J by 3 bases, with 5 bases in the junction unmatched. CDR1 and CDR2 are read off the germline V gene as SGHNT and YENEEA. The CDR3 measures 15 amino acids from cysteine to phenylalanine. Only the CDR3 part of the read is kept: 45 bases, read in frame from the first base. The sequence came from a woman younger than 45 in good health. Recombination connected TRBV11-3 to TRBJ2-1, and 7 junctional nucleotides match TRBD2. Sequenced material: naive CD4+ T cells sorted from blood. The cell subset or site label corresponds to: CD45RA+ positively selected. The DNA sequence reads TGTGCCAGCAGCTTCGGAGCGGGATACTACAATGAGCAGTTCTTC. This is translated as CASSFGAGYYNEQFF.